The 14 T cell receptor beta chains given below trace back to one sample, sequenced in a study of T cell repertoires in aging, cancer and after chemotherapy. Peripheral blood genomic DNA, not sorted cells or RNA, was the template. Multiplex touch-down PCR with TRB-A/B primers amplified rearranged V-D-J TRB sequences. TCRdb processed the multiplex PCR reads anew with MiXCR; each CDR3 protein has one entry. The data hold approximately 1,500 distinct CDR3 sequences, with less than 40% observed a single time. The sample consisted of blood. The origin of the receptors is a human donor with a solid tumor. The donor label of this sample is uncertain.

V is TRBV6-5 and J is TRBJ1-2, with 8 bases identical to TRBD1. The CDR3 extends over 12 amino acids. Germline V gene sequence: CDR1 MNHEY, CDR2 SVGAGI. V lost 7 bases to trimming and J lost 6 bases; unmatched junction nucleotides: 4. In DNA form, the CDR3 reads TGTGCCAGCACTACGACAGGGGATGGCTACACCTTC. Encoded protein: CASTTTGDGYTF.

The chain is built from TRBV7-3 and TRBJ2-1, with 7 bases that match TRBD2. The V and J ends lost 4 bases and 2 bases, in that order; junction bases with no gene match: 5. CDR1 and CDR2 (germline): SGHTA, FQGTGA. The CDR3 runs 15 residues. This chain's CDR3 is CASSSGTIAYNEQFF. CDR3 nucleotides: TGTGCCAGCAGCTCCGGGACTATAGCCTACAATGAGCAGTTCTTC.

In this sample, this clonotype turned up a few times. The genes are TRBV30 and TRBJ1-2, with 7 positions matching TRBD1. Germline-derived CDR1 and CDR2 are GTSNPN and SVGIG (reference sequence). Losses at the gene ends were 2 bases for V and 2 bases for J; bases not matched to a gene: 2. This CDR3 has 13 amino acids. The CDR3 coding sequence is TGTGCCTGGAGTTTACAGGGGAACTATGGCTACACCTTC. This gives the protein CAWSLQGNYGYTF. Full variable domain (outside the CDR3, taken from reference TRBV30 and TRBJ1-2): SQTIHQWPATLVQPVGSPLSLECTVEGTSNPNLYWYRQAAGRGLQLLFYSVGIGQISSEVPQNLSASRPQDRQFILSSKKLLLSDSGFYLCAWSLQGNYGYTFGSGTRLTVV.

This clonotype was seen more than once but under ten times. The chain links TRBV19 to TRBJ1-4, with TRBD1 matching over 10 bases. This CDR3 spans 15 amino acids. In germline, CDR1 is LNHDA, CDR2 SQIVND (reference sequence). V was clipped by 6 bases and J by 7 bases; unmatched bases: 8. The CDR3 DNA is TGTGCCAGTAGCCCGGGACAGGGGAGAGGTGAAAAACTGTTTTTT. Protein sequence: CASSPGQGRGEKLFF.

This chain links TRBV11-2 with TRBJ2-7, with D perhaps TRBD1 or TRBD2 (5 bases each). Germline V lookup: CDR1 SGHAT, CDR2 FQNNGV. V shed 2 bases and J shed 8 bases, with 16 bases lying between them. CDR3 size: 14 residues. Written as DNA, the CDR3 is TGTGCCAGCAGCTTATTCGGGGCTACGAATCAGCAGTACTTC. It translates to CASSLFGATNQQYF.

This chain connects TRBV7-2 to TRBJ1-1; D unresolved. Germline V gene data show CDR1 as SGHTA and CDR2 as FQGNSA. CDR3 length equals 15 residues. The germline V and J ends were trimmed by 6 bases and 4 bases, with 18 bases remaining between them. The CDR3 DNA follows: TGTGCCAGCAGTAGAAGGACTGGGCCCGGCACTGAAGCTTTCTTT. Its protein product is CASSRRTGPGTEAFF.

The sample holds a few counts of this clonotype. CDR3 in DNA: TGTGCCTGGAGCCCCGCCCCAGGGCACATCGACGAGCAGTACTTC. Its protein is CAWSPAPGHIDEQYF. This chain links TRBV30 with TRBJ2-7, with D perhaps TRBD1 (5 bases). Germline V CDR1 and CDR2: GTSNPN, SVGIG (reference sequence). The CDR3 covers 15 residues. V dropped 3 bases and J dropped 5 bases, with 20 bases sitting between them.

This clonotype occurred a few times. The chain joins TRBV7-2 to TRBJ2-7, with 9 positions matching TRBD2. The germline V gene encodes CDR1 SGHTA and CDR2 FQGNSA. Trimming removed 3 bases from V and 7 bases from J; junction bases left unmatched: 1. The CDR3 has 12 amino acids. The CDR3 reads CASSLTSGEQYF. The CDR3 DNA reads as TGTGCCAGCAGCTTGACTAGCGGTGAGCAGTACTTC.

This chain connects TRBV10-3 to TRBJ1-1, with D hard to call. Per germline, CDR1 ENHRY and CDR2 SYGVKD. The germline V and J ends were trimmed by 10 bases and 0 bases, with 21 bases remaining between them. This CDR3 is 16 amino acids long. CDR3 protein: CASTAEVTDMNTEAFF. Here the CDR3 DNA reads TGTGCCAGCACCGCGGAGGTAACAGACATGAACACTGAAGCTTTCTTT.

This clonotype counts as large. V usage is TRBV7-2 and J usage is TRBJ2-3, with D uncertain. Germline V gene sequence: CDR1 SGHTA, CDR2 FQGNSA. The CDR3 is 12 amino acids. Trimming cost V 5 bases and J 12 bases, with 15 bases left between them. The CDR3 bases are TGTGCCAGCAGCCGTTCGGTCTACCACCAGTATTTT. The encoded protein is CASSRSVYHQYF.

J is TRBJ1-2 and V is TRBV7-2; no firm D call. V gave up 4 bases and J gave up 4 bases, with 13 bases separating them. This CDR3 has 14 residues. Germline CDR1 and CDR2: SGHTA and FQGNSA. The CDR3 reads CASSSSGGLYGYTF. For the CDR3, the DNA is TGTGCCAGCAGCTCCTCGGGAGGCCTCTATGGCTACACCTTC.

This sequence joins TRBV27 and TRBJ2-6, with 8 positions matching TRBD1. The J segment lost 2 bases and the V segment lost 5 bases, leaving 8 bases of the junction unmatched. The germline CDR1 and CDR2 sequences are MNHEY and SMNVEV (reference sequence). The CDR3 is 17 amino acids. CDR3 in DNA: TGTGCCAGCAGTGATAAACAGGGGGTCCCTGGGGCCAACGTCCTGACTTTC. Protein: CASSDKQGVPGANVLTF.

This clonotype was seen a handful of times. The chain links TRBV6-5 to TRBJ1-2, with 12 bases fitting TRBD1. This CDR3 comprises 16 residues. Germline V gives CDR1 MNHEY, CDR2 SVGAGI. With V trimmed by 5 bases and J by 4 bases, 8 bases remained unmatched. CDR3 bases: TGTGCCAGCAGTGTTGGGACAGGGGGCTTTGTCTATGGCTACACCTTC. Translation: CASSVGTGGFVYGYTF.

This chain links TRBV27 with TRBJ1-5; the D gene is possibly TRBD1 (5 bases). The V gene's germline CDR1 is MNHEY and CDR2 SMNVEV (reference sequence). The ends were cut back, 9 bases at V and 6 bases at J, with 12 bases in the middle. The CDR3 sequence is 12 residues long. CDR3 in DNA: TGTGCCAGTGGGGGGGGTCGTCAGCCCCAGCATTTT. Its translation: CASGGGRQPQHF.